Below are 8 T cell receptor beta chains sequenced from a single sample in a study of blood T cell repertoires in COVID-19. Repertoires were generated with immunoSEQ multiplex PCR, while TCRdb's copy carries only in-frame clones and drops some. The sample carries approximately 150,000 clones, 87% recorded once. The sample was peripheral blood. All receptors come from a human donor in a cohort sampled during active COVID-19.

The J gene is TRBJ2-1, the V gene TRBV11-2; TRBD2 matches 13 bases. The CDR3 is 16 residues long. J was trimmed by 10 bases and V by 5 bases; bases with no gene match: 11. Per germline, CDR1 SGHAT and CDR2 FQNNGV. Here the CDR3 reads CASSQTSGRAPGEQFF. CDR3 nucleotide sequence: TGTGCCAGCAGCCAAACTAGCGGGAGGGCCCCGGGGGAGCAGTTCTTC.

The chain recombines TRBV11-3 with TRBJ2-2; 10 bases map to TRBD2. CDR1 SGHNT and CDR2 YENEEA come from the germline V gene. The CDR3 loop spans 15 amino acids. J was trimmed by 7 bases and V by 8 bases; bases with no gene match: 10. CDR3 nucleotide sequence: TGTGCCAGCTCCCCCGGGACTAGCGATGTCGGGGAGCTGTTTTTT. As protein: CASSPGTSDVGELFF.

The CDR3 sequence: CASNRQLYNSPLHF. In DNA form, the CDR3 reads TGCGCCAGCAATAGACAGCTTTATAATTCACCCCTCCACTTT. The chain joins TRBV10-1 to TRBJ1-6; D is possibly TRBD1 (5 bases). The CDR3 consists of 14 residues. Germline CDR1 reads WNHNN; CDR2 reads SYGVQD (reference sequence). The ends were cut back, 7 bases at V and 4 bases at J, with 11 bases in the middle.

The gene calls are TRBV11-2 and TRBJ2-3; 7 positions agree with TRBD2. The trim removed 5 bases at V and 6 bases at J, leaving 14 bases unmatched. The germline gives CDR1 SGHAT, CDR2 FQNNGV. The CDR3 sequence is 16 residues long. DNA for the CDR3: TGTGCCAGCAGCGAGAGCGGGGACCTCTCTTGGGATACGCAGTATTTT. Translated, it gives CASSESGDLSWDTQYF.

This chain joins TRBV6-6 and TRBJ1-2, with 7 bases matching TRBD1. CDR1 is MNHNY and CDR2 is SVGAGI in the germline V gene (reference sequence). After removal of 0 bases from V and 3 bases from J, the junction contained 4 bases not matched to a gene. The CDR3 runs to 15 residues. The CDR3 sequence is CASSYSPGQYYGYTF. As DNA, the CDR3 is TGTGCCAGCAGTTACTCACCGGGACAGTACTATGGCTACACCTTC.

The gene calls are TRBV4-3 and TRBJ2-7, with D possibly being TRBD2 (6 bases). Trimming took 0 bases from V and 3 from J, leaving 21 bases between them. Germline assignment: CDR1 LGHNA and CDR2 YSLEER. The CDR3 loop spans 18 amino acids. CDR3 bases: TGCGCCAGCAGCCAAGAACAGCGGTGGATGGGGGAGGACTACGAGCAGTACTTC. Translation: CASSQEQRWMGEDYEQYF.

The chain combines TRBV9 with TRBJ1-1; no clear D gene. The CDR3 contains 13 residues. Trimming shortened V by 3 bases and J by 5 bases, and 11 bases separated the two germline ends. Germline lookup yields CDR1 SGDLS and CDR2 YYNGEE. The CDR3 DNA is TGTGCCAGCAGCGCCACGCCAGAAACTGAAGCTTTCTTT. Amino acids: CASSATPETEAFF.

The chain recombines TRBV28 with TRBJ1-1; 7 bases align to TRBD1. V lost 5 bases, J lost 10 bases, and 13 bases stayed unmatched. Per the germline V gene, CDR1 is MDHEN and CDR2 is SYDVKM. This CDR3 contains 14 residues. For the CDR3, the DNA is TGTGCCAGCAGTGGTCGGGGACAGCCGGCTTCAGCTTTCTTT. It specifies CASSGRGQPASAFF.